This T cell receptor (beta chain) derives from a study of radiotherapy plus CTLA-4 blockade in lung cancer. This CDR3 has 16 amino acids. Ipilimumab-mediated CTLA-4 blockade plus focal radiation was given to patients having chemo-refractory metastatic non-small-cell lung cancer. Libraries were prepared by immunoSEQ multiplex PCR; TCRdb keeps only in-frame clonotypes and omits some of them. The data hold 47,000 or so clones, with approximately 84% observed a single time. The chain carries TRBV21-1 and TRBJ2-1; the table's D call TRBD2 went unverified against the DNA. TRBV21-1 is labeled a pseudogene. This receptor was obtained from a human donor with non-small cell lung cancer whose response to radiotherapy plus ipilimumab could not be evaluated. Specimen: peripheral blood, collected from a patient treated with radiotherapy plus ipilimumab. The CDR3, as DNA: TGTGCCAGCAGCAAAGGGGGCGGGAGCCAATACAATGAGCAGTTCTTC. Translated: CASSKGGGSQYNEQFF.